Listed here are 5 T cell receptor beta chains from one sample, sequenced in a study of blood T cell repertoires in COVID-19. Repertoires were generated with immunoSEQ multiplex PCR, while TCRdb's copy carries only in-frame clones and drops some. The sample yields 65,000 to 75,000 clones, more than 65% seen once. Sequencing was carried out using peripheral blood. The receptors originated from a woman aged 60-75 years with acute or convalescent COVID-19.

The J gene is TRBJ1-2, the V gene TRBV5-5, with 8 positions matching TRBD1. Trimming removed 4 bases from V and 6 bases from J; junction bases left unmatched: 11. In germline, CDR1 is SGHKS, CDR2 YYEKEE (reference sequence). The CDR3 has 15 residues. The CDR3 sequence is CASSRRTGITDGYTF. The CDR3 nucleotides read TGTGCCAGCAGCCGGAGGACAGGGATTACCGATGGCTACACCTTC.

In DNA, the CDR3 is TGTGCCAGCAGTCAACAGGGGCCCTATGGCTACACCTTC. It encodes CASSQQGPYGYTF. The J gene is TRBJ1-2, the V gene TRBV27; 7 nucleotides align to TRBD1. CDR1 and CDR2 from the germline V gene are MNHEY and SMNVEV (reference sequence). The length of the CDR3 is 13 residues. The V gene end was trimmed by 5 bases and the J gene end by 4 bases; junction bases not matched to a gene: 4.

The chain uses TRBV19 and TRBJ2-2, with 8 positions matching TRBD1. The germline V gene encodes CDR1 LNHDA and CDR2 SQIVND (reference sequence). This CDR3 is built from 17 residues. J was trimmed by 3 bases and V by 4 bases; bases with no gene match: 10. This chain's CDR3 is CASSTYLTGVDTGELFF. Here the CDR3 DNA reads TGTGCCAGTAGTACCTACCTGACAGGGGTGGACACCGGGGAGCTGTTTTTT. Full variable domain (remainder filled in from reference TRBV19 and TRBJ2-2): DGGITQSPKYLFRKEGQNVTLSCEQNLNHDAMYWYRQDPGQGLRLIYYSQIVNDFQKGDIAEGYSVSREKKESFPLTVTSAQKNPTAFYLCASSTYLTGVDTGELFFGEGSRLTVL.

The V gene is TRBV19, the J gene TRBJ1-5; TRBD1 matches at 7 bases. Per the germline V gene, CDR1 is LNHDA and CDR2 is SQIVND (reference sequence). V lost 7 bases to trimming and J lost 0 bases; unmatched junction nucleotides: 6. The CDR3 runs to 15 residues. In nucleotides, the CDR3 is TGTGCCAGTAAGGGACAGTTGAATAGCAATCAGCCCCAGCATTTT. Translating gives CASKGQLNSNQPQHF.

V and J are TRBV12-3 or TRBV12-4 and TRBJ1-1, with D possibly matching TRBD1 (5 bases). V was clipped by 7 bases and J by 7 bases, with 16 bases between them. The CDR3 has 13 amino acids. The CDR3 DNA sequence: TGTGCCAGCACTAACCCCGGGACTGTTGAAGCTTTCTTT. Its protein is CASTNPGTVEAFF.